This T cell receptor (beta chain) was documented in a study of CD8+CD57+ T cells in acquired aplastic anemia. At the level of the study: On average, sorted CD4+ and CD8+ cells gave 3.2 ug of DNA. Study outcomes and limitations: Between patients and controls, CD8+ Simpson's diversity did not vary significantly. Overlapping CD8+ CDR3 repertoires of patients and controls contained under 35 shared sequences.

The CDR3 runs 15 residues. V lost 3 bases and J lost 5, with 16 bases in between. The germline V gene has CDR1 SGHVS and CDR2 FQNEAQ. This clonotype occurred many times. Its target is not known. Patients included in sequencing had previously demonstrated CD8+CD57+ cell expansion by flow cytometry. TCR beta VDJ and CDR3 were profiled, and genomic DNA was the template. TCRdb reprocessed the reads via MiXCR and lists one record per CDR3 protein. The repertoire holds 150,000 to 200,000 distinct CDR3 sequences, with about 60% as singletons. The gene calls are TRBV7-8 and TRBJ1-2, with D possibly TRBD1 on 6 matching bases. The sequence derives from a human donor with aplastic anemia. The source material was sorted CD4+, CD8+, or CD8+CD57+ T cells (not recorded which) from PBMCs. The CDR3 loop reads CASSFGGLDLYGYTF. CDR3 nucleotides: TGTGCCAGCAGCTTTGGGGGGCTAGATCTGTATGGCTACACCTTC. Supplemented by reference TRBV7-8 and TRBJ1-2, the full variable domain reads GAGVSQSPRYKVAKRGQDVALRCDPISGHVSLFWYQQALGQGPEFLTYFQNEAQLDKSGLPSDRFFAERPEGSVSTLKIQRTQQEDSAVYLCASSFGGLDLYGYTFGSGTRLTVV.